This TCR beta chain was recorded in a study of T cells in Graves' hyperthyroidism and ophthalmopathy. V was cut by 0 bases and J by 8 bases, with 17 bases left in between. Germline CDR1 is SQVTM and CDR2 is ANQGSEA. This CDR3 has 15 amino acids. RNA transcripts were the template for amplifying TCR beta CDR3 regions. The study used the HTBI primer set for a first-round RT-PCR of the TCR CDR3. One entry per CDR3 protein, called by TCRdb with MiXCR from the multiplex PCR reads. The table has approximately 600,000 distinct CDR3 sequences, under 20% seen once. Material for sequencing was blood. The chain is built from TRBV29-1 and TRBJ2-1, with D perhaps TRBD2 (5 bases). The sequence derives from a woman in her thirties with Graves' hyperthyroidism. The CDR3 spells CSVEDRGPPGDEQFF. The CDR3 DNA follows: TGCAGCGTTGAAGATCGAGGGCCGCCTGGGGATGAGCAGTTCTTC.